This T cell receptor (beta chain) was documented in a study of blood T cell repertoires in COVID-19. Study details: Samples of COVID-19 (acute and convalescent) were obtained from the United States, Italy and Spain. The analysed material was cDNA or gDNA that came from T cells, B-cell-depleted T cells, or PBMCs.

In the original workflow: Amplification of reference gene primers was used by the study to estimate nucleated cell counts. The protocol was immunoSEQ multiplex PCR, while the TCRdb copy is restricted to in-frame clones and leaves out a portion. That table furnishes V, J and clone size, whereas the DNA furnished D and trimming. The sample carries approximately 200,000 clones, about 83% recorded once. CDR3 size: 15 residues. From germline, CDR1 is MDHEN and CDR2 SYDVKM. Trimming took 6 bases from V and 8 from J; bases not matched to a gene: 7. The sample comprised peripheral blood. The sequence was collected from a man aged 60-69 years who had recovered from COVID-19. The chain is built from TRBV28 and TRBJ1-6, with TRBD1 matching over 10 bases. The CDR3 nucleotides are TGTGCCAGCAGGGATCGACAGGGGGCTTATTCACCCCTCCACTTT. Its translation is CASRDRQGAYSPLHF.